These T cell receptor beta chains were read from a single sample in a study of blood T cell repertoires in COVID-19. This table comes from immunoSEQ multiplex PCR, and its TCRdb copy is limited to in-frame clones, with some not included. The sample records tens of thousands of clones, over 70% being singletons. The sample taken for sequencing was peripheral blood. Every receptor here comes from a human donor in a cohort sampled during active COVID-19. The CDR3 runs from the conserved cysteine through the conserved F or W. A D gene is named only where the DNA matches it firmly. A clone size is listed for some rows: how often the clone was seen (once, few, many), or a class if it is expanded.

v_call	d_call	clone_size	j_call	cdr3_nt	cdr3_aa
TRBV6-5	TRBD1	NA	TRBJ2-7	TGTGCCAGCAGTACGACAGGGGGTGCCTACGAGCAGTACTTC	CASSTTGGAYEQYF
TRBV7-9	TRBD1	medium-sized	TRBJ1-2	TGTGCCAGCAGCAAGGCGGGAGGGGGCACCTATGGCTACACCTTC	CASSKAGGGTYGYTF
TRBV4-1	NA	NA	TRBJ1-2	TGCGCCAGCAGCCAAGATACGGGTATCAACTATGGCTACACCTTC	CASSQDTGINYGYTF
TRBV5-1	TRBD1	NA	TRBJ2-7	TGCGCCAGCAGCCCAACCCGGGACAGGGGGATGTCCTACGAGCAGTACTTC	CASSPTRDRGMSYEQYF
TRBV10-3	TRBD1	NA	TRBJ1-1	TGTGCCATCAGTGAGAAGTCGGACAGGGGCACTGAAGCTTTCTTT	CAISEKSDRGTEAFF
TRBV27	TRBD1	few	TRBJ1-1	TGTGCCAGCAGTTTAACCACCCGACAGGGCGAGGCTTTCTTT	CASSLTTRQGEAFF
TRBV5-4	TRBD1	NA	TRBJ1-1	TGTGCCAGCAGTTCCCTGACAGGGCGATACACTGAAGCTTTCTTT	CASSSLTGRYTEAFF
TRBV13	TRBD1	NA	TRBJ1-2	TGTGCCAGCAGCTTAGGCCCCCCTGGACAGGAAACTAACTATGGCTACACCTTC	CASSLGPPGQETNYGYTF
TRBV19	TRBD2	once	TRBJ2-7	TGTGCCAGTATTACAGGACCGGCGGGGGGCTACGAGCAGTACTTC	CASITGPAGGYEQYF
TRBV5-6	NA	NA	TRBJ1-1	TGTGCCAGCAGCTTACTCGGGAGCCGAATGAACACTGAAGCTTTCTTT	CASSLLGSRMNTEAFF
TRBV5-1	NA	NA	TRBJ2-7	TGCGCCAGCGGCCGGGGGGCAGGGCGTTCCTACGAGCAGTACTTC	CASGRGAGRSYEQYF
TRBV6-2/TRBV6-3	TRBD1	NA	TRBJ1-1	TGTGCCAGCAGTTACCCGGGACAGGGGATCGTCACTGAAGCTTTCTTT	CASSYPGQGIVTEAFF
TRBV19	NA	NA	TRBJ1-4	TGTGCCAGTACTGACAGCCCAACTAATGAAAAACTGTTTTTT	CASTDSPTNEKLFF
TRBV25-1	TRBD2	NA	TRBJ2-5	TGTGCCAGCAGTGAATACGGACTGGGGACTAGGGAGACCCAGTACTTC	CASSEYGLGTRETQYF
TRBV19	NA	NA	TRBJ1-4	TGTGCCAGTAGTCCCCAGGAATTTGGAAATGAAAAACTGTTTTTT	CASSPQEFGNEKLFF
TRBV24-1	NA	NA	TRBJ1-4	TGTGCCACCAGTGAGCCCGGGCCCGGGGTTGAAAAACTGTTTTTT	CATSEPGPGVEKLFF
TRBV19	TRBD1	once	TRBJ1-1	TGTGCCAGTAGTATCGGACAGGGGAAAAGGGGCACTGAAGCTTTCTTT	CASSIGQGKRGTEAFF
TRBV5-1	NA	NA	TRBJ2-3	TGCGCCAGCAGTCGCGGGGGCACCACAGATACGCAGTATTTT	CASSRGGTTDTQYF
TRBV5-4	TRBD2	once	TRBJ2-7	TGTGCCAGCAGCGGTGGACTAGCGGGGGTTGAGCAGTACTTC	CASSGGLAGVEQYF
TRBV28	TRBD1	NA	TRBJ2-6	TGTGCCAGCAGCCCCCCAGGGGGAACCAAGGGCTCTGGGGCCAACGTCCTGACTTTC	CASSPPGGTKGSGANVLTF
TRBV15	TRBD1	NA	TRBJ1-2	TGTGCCACCAGCAGAGCGACAGGGTCGGGTGGCTACACCTTC	CATSRATGSGGYTF
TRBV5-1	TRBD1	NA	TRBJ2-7	TGCGCCAGCAGCCCCCTCGGACAGGGATCCCACGAGCAGTACTTC	CASSPLGQGSHEQYF
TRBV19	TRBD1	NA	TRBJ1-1	TGTGCCAGTAGTTTTTCTCTTATGGACAGGGTGGGCACTGAAGCTTTCTTT	CASSFSLMDRVGTEAFF
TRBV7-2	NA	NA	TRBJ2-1	TGTGCCAGCAGCTTTGAAACGGGTCGGGGGGAGCAGTTCTTC	CASSFETGRGEQFF
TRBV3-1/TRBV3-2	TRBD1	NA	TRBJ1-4	TGTGCCAGCAGCCAGCGGGACAGGGGGCCACGTAATGAAAAACTGTTTTTT	CASSQRDRGPRNEKLFF
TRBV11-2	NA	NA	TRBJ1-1	TGTGCCAGCAGCTTAGCGGCAGGGGTAGGGACTGAAGCTTTCTTT	CASSLAAGVGTEAFF
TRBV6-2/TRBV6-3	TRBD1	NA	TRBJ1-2	TGTGCCAGCAGTTACTCTACAGGGGGCTATGGCTACACCTTC	CASSYSTGGYGYTF
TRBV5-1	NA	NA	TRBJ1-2	TGCGCCAGCAGCTCACCGGGACAATCTAACTATGGCTACACCTTC	CASSSPGQSNYGYTF
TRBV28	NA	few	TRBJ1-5	TGTGCCAGCAGTTTAGAAGGGGGAGAGCCCCAGCATTTT	CASSLEGGEPQHF
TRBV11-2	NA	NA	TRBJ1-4	TGTGCCAGCAGCCCCTCTAAGGGGAGGGGGGAAAAACTGTTTTTT	CASSPSKGRGEKLFF
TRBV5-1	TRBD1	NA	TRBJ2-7	TGCGCCAGCAGCTTTACAGGGGGCGACGAGCAGTACTTC	CASSFTGGDEQYF
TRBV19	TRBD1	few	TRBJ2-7	TGTGCCAGTAGTATCAGGGGGCCCTACGAGCAGTACTTC	CASSIRGPYEQYF
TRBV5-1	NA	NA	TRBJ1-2	TGCGCCAGCAGCCCAGGGACAACACCGACGTATGGCTACACCTTC	CASSPGTTPTYGYTF
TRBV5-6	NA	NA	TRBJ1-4	TGTGCCAGCAGCTTGATGGGGGCGCGAAGGGGTCGAAAAGAAAAACTGTTTTTT	CASSLMGARRGRKEKLFF
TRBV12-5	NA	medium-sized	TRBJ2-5	TGTGCTAGTGGCCCCTCGACACTAGTGGAGACCCAGTACTTC	CASGPSTLVETQYF
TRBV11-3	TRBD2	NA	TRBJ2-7	TGTGCCAGCAGCTTAAGATCCGGGGGGTACGAGCAGTACTTC	CASSLRSGGYEQYF
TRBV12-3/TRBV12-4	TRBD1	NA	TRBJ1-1	TGTGCCAGCAGCTTGGACAGGGTTACTGAAGCTTTCTTT	CASSLDRVTEAFF
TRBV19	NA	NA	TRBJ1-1	TGTGCCAGTAGTATAGATCGTCCGAGCACTGAAGCTTTCTTT	CASSIDRPSTEAFF
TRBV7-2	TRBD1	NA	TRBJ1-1	TGTGCCAGCAGCCGCCTGAGGGGACAGCAGGGCACTGAAGCTTTCTTT	CASSRLRGQQGTEAFF
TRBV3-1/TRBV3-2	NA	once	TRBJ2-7	TGTGCCAGCAGCCAAGATCGTACAGGCGAGCAGTACTTC	CASSQDRTGEQYF
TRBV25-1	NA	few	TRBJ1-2	TGTGCCAGCAGTGCCTTCAGCCAGGACTATGGCTACACCTTC	CASSAFSQDYGYTF
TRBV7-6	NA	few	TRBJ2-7	TGTGCCAGCAGCTTAGGAGGAGGGGTTGGGGACGAGCAGTACTTC	CASSLGGGVGDEQYF
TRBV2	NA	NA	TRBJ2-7	TGTGCCAGCAGGGGACAATTAGGAGAGCAGTACTTC	CASRGQLGEQYF